The source of this T cell receptor (beta chain) is a study of T cells in Graves' hyperthyroidism and ophthalmopathy. The study's findings and limits: Blood also held most thyroid clonotypes expanded beyond 0.001.

This clonotype was seen ten or more times. Antigen unknown. RNA transcripts were the template for amplifying TCR beta CDR3 regions. HTBI primers drove first-round RT-PCR of the TCR CDR3. TCRdb recomputed calls from the multiplex PCR reads with MiXCR, one row per CDR3 protein. The sample includes 300,000 to 500,000 distinct CDR3 sequences, about 15% of them seen just once. Those patients with uncontrolled infection, other autoimmune disease, pregnancy or lactation were excluded. Thyroid ultrasound, orbital computed tomography, clinical symptoms, and serum thyroxine and TRAb underpinned diagnoses. The sequence was collected from a woman aged 30 to 39 with Graves' hyperthyroidism. The sequenced sample consisted of blood.

Here the CDR3 reads CASSLLDSTDTQYF. CDR3 nucleotide sequence: TGTGCCAGCTCACTACTGGACAGCACAGATACGCAGTATTTT. This chain uses TRBV18 with TRBJ2-3; no clear D gene. CDR3 length: 14 residues. In germline, CDR1 is KGHSH, CDR2 LQKENI. The V and J ends lost 4 bases and 0 bases respectively, with 8 bases between them.